The next 19 T cell receptor beta chains were all read from a single sample in a study of T-cell memory formation after mild COVID-19. TCRdb processed the 5' RACE reads anew with MiXCR; each CDR3 protein has one entry. The sample has tens of thousands of distinct CDR3 sequences; about 6.7% are singletons. Material for sequencing was PBMCs or a T cell subset sorted from them (not recorded which). These receptors came from an adult who had mild COVID-19 (a few samples of this study predate the infection). Cell type and time point are not known.

This clonotype appeared many times. The chain carries TRBV29-1 and TRBJ1-1; 7 bases fit TRBD1. The CDR3 extends over 12 amino acids. Germline lookup yields CDR1 SQVTM and CDR2 ANQGSEA. The CDR3 sequence: CSGTVMNTEAFF. DNA of the CDR3: TGCAGTGGGACAGTTATGAACACTGAAGCTTTCTTT.

The sample holds a few counts of this clonotype. In DNA, the CDR3 is TGCGCCAGCAGCCACGCGGCAGGGGGAGAATATGGCTACACCTTC. This sequence encodes CASSHAAGGEYGYTF. The chain combines TRBV4-3 with TRBJ1-2, with TRBD1 identical over 7 bases. This CDR3 has 15 residues. CDR1 is LGHNA and CDR2 is YSLEER in the germline V gene. The trim removed 3 bases at V and 5 bases at J, leaving 9 bases unmatched.

The chain joins TRBV12-3 or TRBV12-4 to TRBJ1-1; a possible D gene is TRBD1 (6 bases). Trimming removed 3 bases from V and 11 bases from J, with 19 bases in between. CDR3 length: 14 amino acids. CDR3 bases: TGTGCCAGCAGTTTCGGATTACAGGGTCTGGAGGCTTTCTTT. Translating gives CASSFGLQGLEAFF.

CDR3 sequence: CASRAGIPTDTQYF. CDR3 coding DNA: TGTGCCAGCAGGGCGGGGATACCCACAGATACGCAGTATTTT. The genes are TRBV12-3 or TRBV12-4 and TRBJ2-3, with a tentative D call TRBD2 (6 bases). The ends were cut back, 6 bases at V and 2 bases at J, with 12 bases in the middle. The CDR3 sequence is 14 residues long.

This clonotype was picked up a small number of times. This chain uses TRBV6-5 with TRBJ2-1; 9 nucleotides align to TRBD1. V shed 1 base and J 9 bases; nucleotides not matched to a gene: 4. This CDR3 comprises 14 residues. Germline CDR1 reads MNHEY; CDR2 reads SVGAGI. CDR3 residues: CASSYYRGRSEQFF. In DNA, the CDR3 is TGTGCCAGCAGTTACTACAGGGGGCGAAGTGAGCAGTTCTTC.

This chain uses TRBV3-1 with TRBJ1-5; D remains ambiguous. V lost 1 base and J 7 bases, leaving 11 bases between the germline ends. The CDR3 runs to 14 residues. CDR1 is LGHDT, CDR2 YNNKEL, per germline (reference sequence). In DNA, the CDR3 is TGTGCCAGCAGCCAAGGACCTAATGGACAGCCCCAGCATTTT. Residues: CASSQGPNGQPQHF.

This clonotype was recorded a few times. The chain uses TRBV6-5 and TRBJ1-1; no clear D. The CDR3 consists of 13 residues. CDR1 MNHEY and CDR2 SVGAGI come from the germline V gene. Trimming took off 2 bases at V and 6 bases at J, with 10 bases between the two ends. The CDR3 loop reads CASSYRPGPEAFF. In DNA form, the CDR3 reads TGTGCCAGCAGTTACAGGCCCGGCCCTGAAGCTTTCTTT.

About this clonotype: A junction end diverges from the germline sequence, so it may reflect a read error. The chain joins TRBV3-1 to TRBJ1-2; D remains ambiguous. The germline CDR1 and CDR2 sequences are LGHDT and YNNKEL (reference sequence). The CDR3 spans 16 residues. CDR3 sequence reads: CACSQDLGKANYGYTF. DNA for the CDR3: TGTGCCTGCAGCCAAGATTTGGGGAAAGCTAACTATGGCTACACCTTC.

This clonotype was counted many times. The chain recombines TRBV9 with TRBJ2-1; 8 bases agree with TRBD2. Germline V gives CDR1 SGDLS, CDR2 YYNGEE. This CDR3 contains 12 residues. J lost 13 bases, V lost 4 bases, and 7 bases had no gene match. The CDR3 reads CASSSHRGGQFF. CDR3 in DNA: TGTGCCAGCAGCTCACACCGGGGGGGTCAGTTCTTC. Supplemented by reference TRBV9 and TRBJ2-1, the full variable domain reads DSGVTQTPKHLITATGQRVTLRCSPRSGDLSVYWYQQSLDQGLQFLIQYYNGEERAKGNILERFSAQQFPDLHSELNLSSLELGDSALYFCASSSHRGGQFFGPGTRLTVL.

In this sample, this clonotype turned up many times. The rearrangement links TRBV7-2 to TRBJ2-7, with D possibly matching TRBD2 (6 bases). Germline CDR1 reads SGHTA; CDR2 reads FQGNSA. This CDR3 has 13 residues. V was shortened by 1 base and J by 12 bases, with 16 bases between the two germline ends. The CDR3 reads CASSLVAVGRRYF. The CDR3 nucleotides are TGTGCCAGCAGCTTAGTAGCGGTTGGGAGGAGGTACTTC.

This clonotype was counted many times. The chain carries TRBV5-1 and TRBJ2-7, with a possible D match to TRBD1 (5 bases). Deletions cut 2 bases from V and 0 bases from J, with 12 bases between. The CDR3 spans 15 residues. The germline V gene encodes CDR1 SGHRS and CDR2 YFSETQ. The CDR3 DNA reads TGCGCCAGCAGCTTATCGACAGTTTTCTCCTACGAGCAGTACTTC. Amino acids: CASSLSTVFSYEQYF.

This clonotype has just a few counts. The chain combines TRBV11-2 with TRBJ2-7, with 8 bases that match TRBD1. This CDR3 comprises 15 residues. Germline-derived CDR1 and CDR2 are SGHAT and FQNNGV. The V segment lost 1 base and the J segment 2 bases; nucleotides outside the gene matches: 4. The CDR3 nucleotides are TGTGCCAGCAGCTTAGGGGCGACAGGGGCCTACGAGCAGTACTTC. As protein: CASSLGATGAYEQYF.

This clonotype was detected many times. The chain links TRBV7-2 to TRBJ2-4; D is uncertain. V dropped 3 bases and J dropped 14 bases, with 11 bases sitting between them. The germline gives CDR1 SGHTA, CDR2 FQGNSA. The CDR3 loop spans 11 amino acids. The CDR3 here is CASSFLHSEYF. The CDR3, as DNA: TGTGCCAGCAGCTTTTTGCACAGCGAGTACTTC.

The chain has TRBV10-3 and TRBJ1-4; D is uncertain. This CDR3 has 13 amino acids. Germline values: CDR1 ENHRY, CDR2 SYGVKD. Trimming cost V 5 bases and J 8 bases, with 12 bases left between them. CDR3 sequence (DNA): TGTGCCATCAGTTCTTCATTAGGGGAAAAACTGTTTTTT. It encodes CAISSSLGEKLFF.

There are a few counts of this clonotype. The chain uses TRBV2 and TRBJ2-3, with TRBD1 matching over 7 bases. After removal of 6 bases from V and 2 bases from J, the junction contained 8 bases not matched to a gene. Germline-derived CDR1 and CDR2 are SNHLY and FYNNEI. This CDR3 spans 15 amino acids. Here the CDR3 DNA reads TGTGCCAGCAGGTACCGGGACAGAACCACAGATACGCAGTATTTT. Translating gives CASRYRDRTTDTQYF.

Concerning this clonotype itself: At one boundary the junction diverges from the germline segment, which might be a read error. The gene calls are TRBV7-3 and TRBJ2-6; D not resolved. Germline assignment: CDR1 SGHTA and CDR2 FQGTGA. This CDR3 has 16 amino acids. CDR3 protein: CASSFGLCSGSNVLTF. The CDR3 bases are TGTGCCAGCAGCTTCGGGCTGTGCTCTGGGTCCAACGTCCTGACTTTC.

This clonotype has ten or more counts. The chain combines TRBV4-2 with TRBJ2-7; 7 positions match TRBD1. The CDR3 covers 16 residues. V lost 0 bases to trimming and J lost 7 bases; unmatched junction nucleotides: 12. Germline V lookup: CDR1 LGHNA, CDR2 YNFKEQ. Written as DNA, the CDR3 is TGTGCCAGCAGCCAAGATCCCGGACAGGAAGGAAGTGAGCAGTACTTC. Its protein product is CASSQDPGQEGSEQYF.

This clonotype was counted a few times. The V gene is TRBV24-1, the J gene TRBJ2-1, with D possibly TRBD2 on 6 matching bases. Trimming pared 4 bases from V and 8 bases from J, leaving 20 bases between. The CDR3 has 16 amino acids. From germline, CDR1 is KGHDR and CDR2 SFDVKD. The CDR3 DNA reads as TGTGCCACCAGTGACAGACTATCCGGGAGTCGGGATGAGCAGTTCTTC. Translated: CATSDRLSGSRDEQFF.

The sample holds many counts of this clonotype. This sequence joins TRBV6-6 and TRBJ2-2; tentatively, D is TRBD1 (6 bases). Trimming removed 8 bases at V and 1 base at J, with 11 bases between. CDR1 and CDR2 (germline): MNHNY, SVGAGI (reference sequence). CDR3 size: 14 residues. The CDR3: CASSWGQNTGELFF. The CDR3 DNA sequence: TGTGCCAGCTCGTGGGGGCAGAACACCGGGGAGCTGTTTTTT.